The 21 T cell receptor beta chains in this list originate from one sample, sequenced in a study of blood T cells in healthy people across ages. The authors ran a second PCR of roughly 6 to 11 cycles using a sample-barcoded 5' primer and a J-beta primer mix. TCRdb independently ran MiXCR on the 5' RACE reads; one entry per CDR3 protein. Here the sample spans 1 million or so distinct CDR3 sequences, under 30% being singletons. This same sample was also taken into another study, of T cells of mothers and their children.

Sequenced input: blood. Receptor source: a girl aged 2-10 years in good health.

The rearrangement links TRBV9 to TRBJ1-5; 10 positions agree with TRBD1. From germline, CDR1 is SGDLS and CDR2 YYNGEE. J lost 5 bases, V lost 3 bases, and 2 bases had no gene match. The CDR3 consists of 14 residues. CDR3 in amino acids: CASSGGTGDQPQHF. Here the CDR3 DNA reads TGTGCCAGCAGCGGCGGGACAGGGGATCAGCCCCAGCATTTT.

This clonotype showed up many times. One end of the junction is discordant with germline, which a read error may explain. This chain links TRBV4-3 with TRBJ2-7; D is perhaps TRBD2 (7 bases). CDR1 and CDR2 from the germline V gene are LGHNA and YSLEER. The CDR3 totals 14 residues. CDR3 bases: TGCGCCAGCAGCCAAGAGGCTCCTACAGGGACTATTCACTTC. Its protein is CASSQEAPTGTIHF.

In this sample, this clonotype turned up a few times. J is TRBJ2-4 and V is TRBV10-3; D possibly matches TRBD1 or TRBD2 (5 bases each). This CDR3 spans 17 amino acids. The V gene's germline CDR1 is ENHRY and CDR2 SYGVKD. V was pared by 2 bases and J by 5 bases, with 19 bases between. CDR3 sequence reads: CAISETLPFGTQNIQYF. The CDR3 DNA reads TGTGCCATCAGTGAGACACTCCCGTTCGGGACGCAAAACATTCAGTACTTC.

The genes are TRBV28 and TRBJ2-7; D remains unclear. Deletions cut 8 bases from V and 0 bases from J, with 11 bases between. The germline V gene has CDR1 MDHEN and CDR2 SYDVKM. The CDR3 is 13 amino acids. As DNA, the CDR3 is TGTGCCAGCGTGCCTGAAAGCTCCTACGAGCAGTACTTC. Amino acids: CASVPESSYEQYF.

This clonotype has a single count. This chain uses TRBV20-1 with TRBJ2-7; 13 positions match TRBD2. This CDR3 comprises 15 residues. Germline V lookup: CDR1 DFQATT, CDR2 SNEGSKA (reference sequence). V lost 2 bases to trimming and J lost 6 bases; unmatched junction nucleotides: 7. The CDR3 here is CSARTGLAGVVEQYF. The CDR3 DNA reads as TGCAGTGCTAGAACCGGACTAGCGGGAGTTGTCGAGCAGTACTTC.

The genes are TRBV12-3 or TRBV12-4 and TRBJ2-7; D remains unclear. The ends were cut back, 4 bases at V and 7 bases at J, with 14 bases in the middle. This CDR3 spans 13 amino acids. The CDR3 here is CASSSHPGVEQYF. CDR3 sequence (DNA): TGTGCCAGCAGTTCTCATCCTGGGGTGGAGCAGTACTTC.

The rearrangement joins TRBV19 to TRBJ2-5; D unresolved. The V gene's germline CDR1 is LNHDA and CDR2 SQIVND (reference sequence). The CDR3 totals 15 residues. The V gene lost 9 bases and the J gene lost 3 bases, with 20 bases spanning the gap. The CDR3 region has the DNA TGTGCCAGCAATCGCCTGGGCCAGAGTGAAGAGACCCAGTACTTC. Translation: CASNRLGQSEETQYF.

V is TRBV19 and J is TRBJ2-3, with D maybe TRBD2 (6 bases). Germline V gene lookup returns CDR1 LNHDA and CDR2 SQIVND (reference sequence). This CDR3 is built from 14 residues. The germline V and J ends were trimmed by 6 bases and 2 bases, with 12 bases remaining between them. The CDR3 bases are TGTGCCAGTAGCCCTAGGACTATCACAGATACGCAGTATTTT. Residues: CASSPRTITDTQYF.

This clonotype was seen a handful of times. The CDR3 nucleotides read TGTGCCAGCAGTTTATTGGAGGGTGGGAAAGAGACCCAGTACTTC. Translation gives CASSLLEGGKETQYF. V usage is TRBV27 and J usage is TRBJ2-5; D is perhaps TRBD2 (6 bases). Between the trimmed V and J ends, which lost 1 base and 3 bases, there was a span of 12 bases. The CDR3 contains 15 residues. CDR1 MNHEY and CDR2 SMNVEV come from the germline V gene (reference sequence).

This clonotype has a handful of counts. The V and J genes are TRBV15 and TRBJ2-3, with D perhaps TRBD1 or TRBD2 (5 bases each). CDR3 size: 16 residues. The V gene's germline CDR1 is LNHNV and CDR2 YYDKDF (reference sequence). With 3 bases removed from V and 6 bases from J, the gap between germline ends came to 19 bases. The CDR3 DNA reads as TGTGCCACCAGCAGTGAGGGGAGTCCACTACGGGATACGCAGTATTTT. Its protein product is CATSSEGSPLRDTQYF.

This clonotype was counted only a few times. The chain is built from TRBV6-5 and TRBJ2-6, with 9 positions matching TRBD1. With 6 bases clipped from V and 3 bases from J, the junction kept 9 bases outside the gene matches. CDR1 and CDR2 (germline): MNHEY, SVGAGI. The CDR3 extends over 17 amino acids. The CDR3 here is CASRALQGALGANVLTF. In nucleotides, the CDR3 is TGTGCCAGCAGGGCACTACAGGGGGCGCTTGGGGCCAACGTCCTGACTTTC.

This clonotype showed up just a few times. This chain connects TRBV7-6 to TRBJ1-2, with D unclear. CDR3 length: 13 residues. V dropped 4 bases and J dropped 8 bases, with 14 bases sitting between them. The germline gives CDR1 SGHVS, CDR2 FNYEAQ. The CDR3 spells CASSSSLERGYTF. In DNA, the CDR3 is TGTGCCAGCAGCTCATCCCTAGAAAGGGGCTACACCTTC.

This chain links TRBV7-8 with TRBJ2-7; D may be TRBD2 (5 bases). CDR1 and CDR2 from the germline V gene are SGHVS and FQNEAQ. The CDR3 consists of 16 residues. Trimming removed 1 base at V and 3 bases at J, with 16 bases between. The CDR3 reads CASSLVTAGNYYEQYF. In DNA, the CDR3 is TGTGCCAGCAGCTTAGTTACGGCGGGTAATTACTACGAGCAGTACTTC.

This clonotype turned up a few times. One junction end does not reproduce the germline sequence, and a read error may be involved. The J gene is TRBJ1-6, the V gene TRBV12-3 or TRBV12-4; TRBD1 matches 8 bases. This CDR3 spans 14 amino acids. The CDR3 spells CASSWDRLNSPLHF. The CDR3 region has the DNA TGTGCCAGCAGTTGGGACAGGCTAAATTCGCCCCTCCACTTT.

This clonotype was counted only a few times. J is TRBJ1-2 and V is TRBV29-1; D possibly corresponds to TRBD1 (5 bases). The germline CDR1 and CDR2 sequences are SQVTM and ANQGSEA. The CDR3 spans 16 residues. V was pared by 5 bases and J by 2 bases, with 21 bases between. The CDR3 bases are TGCAGCGTTTACCCTCAGGGAAAGAACCGAAACTATGGCTACACCTTC. Encoded protein: CSVYPQGKNRNYGYTF.

This clonotype appeared a few times. No conserved phenylalanine or tryptophan is present at the end of the CDR3, so a read error is the likely explanation. The DNA is omitted, as the CDR3 cannot be located on it reliably, and the CDR3 follows TCRdb's listing. The V call is TRBV12-5, the J call TRBJ2-3; the table's D call of TRBD1 was not tested on the DNA. The CDR3 region is 12 residues in length, termini included. Germline loops: CDR1 LGHNT, CDR2 FRNRAP. CDR3 sequence: CASGQGSDTQDL.

The chain recombines TRBV23-1 with TRBJ2-7; tentatively, D is TRBD1 (5 bases). TRBV23-1 qualifies as an ORF whose function is uncertain. The CDR3 runs 14 residues. Trimming cost V 6 bases and J 2 bases, with 14 bases left between them. The CDR3 protein is CASRKIQEPYEQYF. CDR3 DNA sequence: TGCGCCAGCAGGAAAATACAGGAGCCCTACGAGCAGTACTTC.

This clonotype has just a few counts. The chain combines TRBV27 with TRBJ2-1; D is perhaps TRBD2 (5 bases). The DNA end lines up better with TRBJ2-5; the J call may be wrong. The CDR3 is 16 amino acids. Germline lookup yields CDR1 MNHEY and CDR2 SMNVEV (reference sequence). The CDR3 here is CASSLFVRTARETQYF. The CDR3, as DNA: TGTGCCAGCAGTTTGTTTGTAAGGACTGCCAGGGAGACCCAGTACTTC.

This rearrangement joins TRBV5-6 to TRBJ2-7; the D is unclear. The germline gives CDR1 SGHDT, CDR2 YYEEEE. The CDR3 covers 15 residues. Between the trimmed V and J ends, which lost 2 bases and 4 bases, there was a span of 16 bases. This chain's CDR3 is CASSFGESERYEQYF. The CDR3 DNA reads TGTGCCAGCAGCTTTGGAGAAAGCGAAAGATACGAGCAGTACTTC.

The CDR3, as DNA: TGTGCCAGCAGTTATACTTCCAGGGTGGGGTCCTACGAGCAGTACTTC. Amino acids: CASSYTSRVGSYEQYF. J is TRBJ2-7 and V is TRBV28, with D perhaps matching TRBD1 (5 bases). V shed 4 bases and J shed 1 base, with 17 bases lying between them. The germline V gene encodes CDR1 MDHEN and CDR2 SYDVKM. The CDR3 has 16 amino acids.

This clonotype turned up a few times. The chain recombines TRBV7-9 with TRBJ2-2; 8 bases fit TRBD1. Trimming removed 3 bases from V and 3 bases from J; junction bases left unmatched: 6. The CDR3 length is 16 residues. Germline CDR1 is SEHNR and CDR2 is FQNEAQ (reference sequence). This CDR3 is CASSFLAGGDTGELFF. CDR3 sequence (DNA): TGTGCCAGCAGCTTCTTGGCAGGGGGCGACACCGGGGAGCTGTTTTTT.